These 13 T cell receptor beta chains share one sample of origin, sequenced in a study of blood T cell repertoires in COVID-19. Using immunoSEQ multiplex PCR, the repertoire was profiled, and TCRdb retains in-frame clones only, with some absent. Among 250,000 to 350,000 clones listed, 70% to 90% were seen once. Material: peripheral blood. The receptors stem from a woman aged 50 to 60 who had recovered from COVID-19.

The rearrangement links TRBV4-3 to TRBJ2-3; 8 positions agree with TRBD1. The V and J ends lost 2 bases and 3 bases, in that order; junction bases with no gene match: 7. This CDR3 comprises 16 residues. Germline V gene sequence: CDR1 LGHNA, CDR2 YSLEER. DNA for the CDR3: TGCGCCAGCAGCCAACAAGCAGGGGGCGTAACAGATACGCAGTATTTT. Its protein product is CASSQQAGGVTDTQYF.

CDR3: CASSLASTGRPYNEQFF. CDR3 coding DNA: TGTGCCAGCAGCTTAGCGAGCACAGGGCGGCCCTACAATGAGCAGTTCTTC. The chain joins TRBV7-2 to TRBJ2-1; tentatively, D is TRBD1 (6 bases). This CDR3 comprises 17 residues. Germline values: CDR1 SGHTA, CDR2 FQGNSA. V gave up 0 bases and J gave up 2 bases, with 14 bases separating them.

This chain joins TRBV5-4 and TRBJ2-5; 7 nucleotides match TRBD2. The length of the CDR3 is 15 residues. Germline V gene lookup returns CDR1 SGHNT and CDR2 YYREEE (reference sequence). Losses at the gene ends were 4 bases for V and 5 bases for J; bases not matched to a gene: 11. The DNA for the CDR3 is TGTGCCAGCAGCCAAGTAGGGACGCGGGGGGAGACCCAGTACTTC. Translation: CASSQVGTRGETQYF.

The chain employs TRBV6-2 or TRBV6-3 and TRBJ2-5, with 8 bases matching TRBD2. CDR1 and CDR2 (germline): MNHEY, SVGEGT. The CDR3 totals 15 residues. The V and J ends lost 5 bases and 2 bases, in that order; junction bases with no gene match: 7. This CDR3 is CASSAPRLAQETQYF. CDR3 coding DNA: TGTGCCAGCAGTGCCCCCCGACTAGCGCAAGAGACCCAGTACTTC.

The rearrangement uses TRBV28 and TRBJ2-7, with 14 positions matching TRBD2. Trimming removed 6 bases from V and 1 base from J; junction bases left unmatched: 5. Germline V CDR1 and CDR2: MDHEN, SYDVKM. This CDR3 spans 16 amino acids. The CDR3 DNA follows: TGTGCCAGCAGGTCTGGACTAGCGGGAGGTTCCTACGAGCAGTACTTC. As protein: CASRSGLAGGSYEQYF.

The CDR3 DNA reads TGTGCCAGCAGGACAGGGGGAGAATGGGGAGCTTTCTTT. It encodes CASRTGGEWGAFF. This chain joins TRBV28 and TRBJ1-1; 9 nucleotides agree with TRBD1. The CDR3 spans 13 residues. J gave up 10 bases and V 6 bases, and 9 bases lay outside the gene matches. Germline V gives CDR1 MDHEN, CDR2 SYDVKM. The full variable domain, its missing parts supplied by reference TRBV28 and TRBJ1-1, is DVKVTQSSRYLVKRTGEKVFLECVQDMDHENMFWYRQDPGLGLRLIYFSYDVKMKEKGDIPEGYSVSREKKERFSLILESASTNQTSMYLCASRTGGEWGAFFGQGTRLTVV.

The rearrangement links TRBV4-1 to TRBJ1-2; D not resolved. Germline V gives CDR1 MGHRA, CDR2 YSYEKL. The V end was cut by 4 bases, the J end by 4 bases, with 10 bases between. There are 13 residues in the CDR3. The CDR3 DNA is TGCGCCAGCAGCCCCGAGGGAGGCTATGGCTACACCTTC. Translating gives CASSPEGGYGYTF.

This clone was observed a single time. The chain carries TRBV27 and TRBJ1-2; 10 bases are a match to TRBD1. The V gene's germline CDR1 is MNHEY and CDR2 SMNVEV (reference sequence). The CDR3 spans 15 residues. With V trimmed by 5 bases and J by 5 bases, 8 bases remained unmatched. CDR3 residues: CASSPLDRGRYGYTF. Here the CDR3 DNA reads TGTGCCAGCAGTCCCCTGGACAGGGGGAGGTATGGCTACACCTTC.

This chain uses TRBV7-2 with TRBJ1-5; D uncertain. Trimming left V 2 bases short and J 0 bases short, with 2 bases between. The CDR3 has 13 residues. Germline V gives CDR1 SGHTA, CDR2 FQGNSA. The CDR3 DNA reads as TGTGCCAGCAGCTTACGTAGCAATCAGCCCCAGCATTTT. Amino acid sequence: CASSLRSNQPQHF.

The chain links TRBV30 to TRBJ1-5; 9 bases map to TRBD1. CDR1 GTSNPN and CDR2 SVGIG come from the germline V gene (reference sequence). V lost 0 bases to trimming and J lost 7 bases; unmatched junction nucleotides: 10. The CDR3 loop spans 16 amino acids. Here the CDR3 reads CAWSVRQTGGLQPQHF. CDR3 bases: TGTGCCTGGAGTGTACGGCAGACAGGGGGTTTACAGCCCCAGCATTTT.

V is TRBV4-2 and J is TRBJ2-6; D gene ambiguous. V was trimmed by 0 bases and J by 0 bases, leaving 9 bases between them. The CDR3 has 17 residues. Germline assignment: CDR1 LGHNA and CDR2 YNFKEQ. The DNA for the CDR3 is TGTGCCAGCAGCCAAGAACAGTTAATCTCTGGGGCCAACGTCCTGACTTTC. It codes for CASSQEQLISGANVLTF.

J is TRBJ2-7 and V is TRBV7-8, with TRBD2 matching over 7 bases. V was clipped by 5 bases and J by 3 bases; unmatched bases: 10. The V gene's germline CDR1 is SGHVS and CDR2 FQNEAQ. The CDR3 is 15 residues long. The CDR3 sequence: CASSPLSGVLYEQYF. The CDR3 DNA follows: TGTGCCAGCAGCCCCCTCAGCGGGGTGCTCTACGAGCAGTACTTC.

V is TRBV11-3 and J is TRBJ1-3; TRBD1 is a possible D gene (5 bases). The germline gives CDR1 SGHNT, CDR2 YENEEA. This CDR3 has 15 amino acids. The V and J ends lost 2 bases and 3 bases respectively, with 11 bases between them. In nucleotides, the CDR3 is TGTGCCAGCAGCTTATCGGCGGGGCTTGGAAACACCATATATTTT. As protein: CASSLSAGLGNTIYF.